The next 19 T cell receptor beta chains were all read from a single sample in a study of blood T cell repertoires in COVID-19. Measured with immunoSEQ multiplex PCR; TCRdb has only the in-frame clones, and not every one. This sample has about 300,000 clones, with about 84% found just once. What was sequenced was peripheral blood. The source is a woman aged 50 to 60 with acute or convalescent COVID-19.

This clone has just a few counts. The chain has TRBV5-1 and TRBJ1-3; D remains unclear. The germline V gene encodes CDR1 SGHRS and CDR2 YFSETQ. Trimming cost V 4 bases and J 4 bases, with 15 bases left between them. There are 15 residues in the CDR3. CDR3 in amino acids: CASSPSEGSGNTIYF. The DNA of the CDR3 is TGCGCCAGCAGCCCAAGCGAGGGATCGGGAAACACCATATATTTT.

The V call is TRBV18, the J call TRBJ2-4; a possible D gene is TRBD1 (5 bases). Germline-derived CDR1 and CDR2 are KGHSH and LQKENI. The CDR3 is 14 amino acids. The V gene lost 6 bases and the J gene lost 6 bases, with 15 bases spanning the gap. DNA of the CDR3: TGTGCCAGCTCTTACCAGGGTTTCGGAAACATTCAGTACTTC. Protein: CASSYQGFGNIQYF.

This chain connects TRBV5-4 to TRBJ2-5, with 7 bases matching TRBD2. The CDR3 is 16 residues long. CDR1 is SGHNT, CDR2 YYREEE, per germline (reference sequence). V shed 5 bases, J shed 3 bases, and the junction held 13 bases outside the gene matches. CDR3 residues: CASRPLGSGLKETQYF. In DNA form, the CDR3 reads TGTGCCAGCAGACCACTGGGTAGCGGGCTAAAAGAGACCCAGTACTTC.

The chain employs TRBV5-5 and TRBJ1-5, with 12 bases aligning to TRBD1. CDR1 SGHKS and CDR2 YYEKEE come from the germline V gene (reference sequence). This CDR3 is 16 amino acids long. V dropped 3 bases and J dropped 7; count of bases not matched to a gene: 8. CDR3 DNA: TGTGCCAGCAGCTCGGGACAGGGGGCGCGGGACCAGCCCCAGCATTTT. The encoded protein is CASSSGQGARDQPQHF. The full variable domain, rest sourced from reference TRBV5-5 and TRBJ1-5, is DAGVTQSPTHLIKTRGQQVTLRCSPISGHKSVSWYQQVLGQGPQFIFQYYEKEERGRGNFPDRFSARQFPNYSSELNVNALLLGDSALYLCASSSGQGARDQPQHFGDGTRLSIL.

The chain joins TRBV9 to TRBJ2-1, with D possibly TRBD2 on 6 matching bases. Trimming took 4 bases from V and 0 from J, leaving 11 bases between them. Germline V gives CDR1 SGDLS, CDR2 YYNGEE. This CDR3 has 15 amino acids. As DNA, the CDR3 is TGTGCCAGCAGCCTCGGGACTCCCTCCTACAATGAGCAGTTCTTC. The encoded protein is CASSLGTPSYNEQFF.

This CDR3 reads CASSFSGQRYEQYF. The CDR3 DNA follows: TGTGCCAGCAGCTTTTCGGGACAGCGCTACGAGCAGTACTTC. This sequence joins TRBV11-3 and TRBJ2-7, with 7 bases aligning to TRBD1. The CDR3 has 14 residues. With 3 bases clipped from V and 3 bases from J, the junction kept 5 bases outside the gene matches. Germline V lookup: CDR1 SGHNT, CDR2 YENEEA.

In this sample, this clone turned up a few times. The V and J genes are TRBV28 and TRBJ1-1; maybe TRBD1 (5 bases). The V end was cut by 5 bases, the J end by 5 bases, with 15 bases between. The CDR3 length is 14 residues. The germline CDR1 and CDR2 sequences are MDHEN and SYDVKM. CDR3 DNA sequence: TGTGCCAGCAGTCTGATTGTGGGGCGAACTGAAGCTTTCTTT. Encoded protein: CASSLIVGRTEAFF.

This rearrangement joins TRBV2 to TRBJ1-1, with D uncertain. Looked up from germline, CDR1 is SNHLY and CDR2 is FYNNEI. This CDR3 spans 12 amino acids. Trimming cost V 3 bases and J 4 bases, with 6 bases left between them. Here the CDR3 DNA reads TGTGCCAGCAGTGAGGAGGGCACTGAAGCTTTCTTT. Translating gives CASSEEGTEAFF.

The rearrangement uses TRBV6-5 and TRBJ2-4; D gene ambiguous. Germline V gene data show CDR1 as MNHEY and CDR2 as SVGAGI. Trimming took 5 bases from V and 1 from J, leaving 12 bases between them. There are 15 residues in the CDR3. The CDR3 DNA follows: TGTGCCAGCAGTCCTTACGACTCGGCCAAAAACATTCAGTACTTC. Amino acids: CASSPYDSAKNIQYF.

This chain uses TRBV28 with TRBJ1-4, with 7 bases aligning to TRBD1. The trim removed 1 base at V and 7 bases at J, leaving 3 bases unmatched. In germline, CDR1 is MDHEN, CDR2 SYDVKM. This CDR3 has 14 residues. The CDR3 nucleotides read TGTGCCAGCAGTTTATCCGGGACAGCTGAAAAACTGTTTTTT. The encoded protein is CASSLSGTAEKLFF. Drawing the rest from reference TRBV28 and TRBJ1-4, the complete variable domain is DVKVTQSSRYLVKRTGEKVFLECVQDMDHENMFWYRQDPGLGLRLIYFSYDVKMKEKGDIPEGYSVSREKKERFSLILESASTNQTSMYLCASSLSGTAEKLFFGSGTQLSVL.

The rearrangement joins TRBV5-6 to TRBJ2-7; 8 nucleotides agree with TRBD2. Germline V gene sequence: CDR1 SGHDT, CDR2 YYEEEE. The CDR3 runs 15 residues. V lost 4 bases and J lost 1; bases outside the gene matches: 7. The CDR3 DNA is TGTGCCAGCAGCGCGAATAGCGGGAAGTCCTACGAGCAGTACTTC. Protein sequence: CASSANSGKSYEQYF.

This chain uses TRBV28 with TRBJ2-3; TRBD2 is a possible D gene (6 bases). The CDR3 length is 16 residues. Trimming took off 5 bases at V and 2 bases at J, with 17 bases between the two ends. Per germline, CDR1 MDHEN and CDR2 SYDVKM. Written as DNA, the CDR3 is TGTGCCAGCAGTCTCGTTAGCGGACGTTCCACAGATACGCAGTATTTT. Its protein is CASSLVSGRSTDTQYF.

The chain carries TRBV4-2 and TRBJ1-5, with TRBD1 as a possible D gene (6 bases). The CDR3 extends over 14 amino acids. Trimming took 6 bases from V and 9 from J, leaving 18 bases between them. Germline CDR1 is LGHNA and CDR2 is YNFKEQ. CDR3 residues: CASRSGQPGTPQHF. CDR3 nucleotide sequence: TGTGCCAGCAGATCGGGACAACCAGGTACGCCCCAGCATTTT.

The rearrangement links TRBV21-1 to TRBJ2-7; the tabulated D call, TRBD2, remains unverified against the DNA. TRBV21-1 is tagged as a pseudogene. The length of the CDR3 is 13 residues. The CDR3 nucleotides are TGTGCCAGCGACTCCCCCCGCGGGCACGAGCAGTACTTC. It codes for CASDSPRGHEQYF.

This clone was observed a handful of times. This CDR3 is CASSPDRGAYNEQFF. The DNA of the CDR3 is TGTGCCAGCAGCCCCGACAGGGGGGCCTACAATGAGCAGTTCTTC. This chain joins TRBV11-2 and TRBJ2-1, with 9 bases that match TRBD1. The CDR3 has 15 residues. V lost 5 bases, J lost 2 bases, and 4 bases stayed unmatched. Germline loops: CDR1 SGHAT, CDR2 FQNNGV.

The rearrangement links TRBV4-3 to TRBJ1-2; D is unresolved. CDR3 size: 14 residues. CDR1 is LGHNA, CDR2 YSLEER, per germline. V was clipped by 2 bases and J by 7 bases, with 14 bases between them. This CDR3 reads CASSQSRGGSGYTF. The CDR3 coding sequence is TGCGCCAGCAGCCAATCTCGCGGTGGTAGTGGCTACACCTTC.

The gene calls are TRBV27 and TRBJ2-7, with 8 bases fitting TRBD2. Germline V gene sequence: CDR1 MNHEY, CDR2 SMNVEV (reference sequence). The CDR3 is made up of 14 amino acids. V lost 7 bases to trimming and J lost 1 base; unmatched junction nucleotides: 6. CDR3 nucleotides: TGTGCCAGCAAGGGACTAGATTCGTCCTACGAGCAGTACTTC. Its protein is CASKGLDSSYEQYF.

This chain joins TRBV30 and TRBJ2-3; TRBD2 might be the D (6 bases). Germline V gene data show CDR1 as GTSNPN and CDR2 as SVGIG (reference sequence). The V end was cut by 2 bases, the J end by 2 bases, with 11 bases between. This CDR3 is built from 14 residues. The CDR3 reads CAWSPSGATDTQYF. The CDR3 region has the DNA TGTGCCTGGAGTCCTTCGGGAGCCACAGATACGCAGTATTTT.

The rearrangement links TRBV6-5 to TRBJ1-2, with 7 nucleotides matching TRBD1. This CDR3 spans 12 amino acids. J was trimmed by 6 bases and V by 7 bases; bases with no gene match: 5. The germline CDR1 and CDR2 sequences are MNHEY and SVGAGI. CDR3 nucleotides: TGTGCCAGCATCGGGACAGAGGATGGCTACACCTTC. Its protein is CASIGTEDGYTF.